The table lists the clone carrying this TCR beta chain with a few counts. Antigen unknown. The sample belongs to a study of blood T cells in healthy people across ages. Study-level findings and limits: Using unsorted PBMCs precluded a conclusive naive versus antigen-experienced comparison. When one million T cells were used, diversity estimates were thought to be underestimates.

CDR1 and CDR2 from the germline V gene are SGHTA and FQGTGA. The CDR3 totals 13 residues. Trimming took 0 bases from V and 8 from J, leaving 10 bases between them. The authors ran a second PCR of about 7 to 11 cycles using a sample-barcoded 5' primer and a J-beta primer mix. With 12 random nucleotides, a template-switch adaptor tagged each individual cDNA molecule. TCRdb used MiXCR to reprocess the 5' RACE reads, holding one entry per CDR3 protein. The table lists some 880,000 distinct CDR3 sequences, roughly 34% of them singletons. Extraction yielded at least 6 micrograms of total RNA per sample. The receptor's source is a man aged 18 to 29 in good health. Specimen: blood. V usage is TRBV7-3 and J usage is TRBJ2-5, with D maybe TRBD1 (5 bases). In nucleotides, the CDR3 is TGTGCCAGCAGCTTAACGGACAAGAGAACCCAGTACTTC. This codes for CASSLTDKRTQYF.